Below are 17 T cell receptor beta chains sequenced from a single sample in a study of T cell responses to AZD1222 COVID-19 vaccine. TCRdb's copy holds only in-frame clones and misses some; the assay was immunoSEQ multiplex PCR. The repertoire holds about 190,000 clones, with 75% to 90% as singletons. The sequencing here drew on peripheral blood, taken on day 0 of MenACWY control vaccination. Receptors were obtained from an adult in good health.

The chain has TRBV28 and TRBJ1-1; D gene uncertain. V was cut by 5 bases and J by 4 bases, with 14 bases left in between. The CDR3 contains 14 residues. CDR1 and CDR2 (germline): MDHEN, SYDVKM. CDR3 nucleotide sequence: TGTGCCAGCAGTGCCAGGACCGGGATCACTGAAGCTTTCTTT. It translates to CASSARTGITEAFF.

This clone was detected once. V is TRBV15 and J is TRBJ2-2; D uncertain. Per the germline V gene, CDR1 is LNHNV and CDR2 is YYDKDF (reference sequence). The CDR3 loop spans 13 amino acids. The V end lost 0 bases, the J end lost 8 bases, and 7 bases lay between the germline ends. The CDR3 DNA reads TGTGCCACCAGCAGAGATGTTGAAGGGGAGCTGTTTTTT. Translating gives CATSRDVEGELFF.

The chain uses TRBV24-1 and TRBJ2-3; tentatively, D is TRBD1 (6 bases). Germline V lookup: CDR1 KGHDR, CDR2 SFDVKD. The CDR3 sequence is 12 residues long. V lost 11 bases, J lost 5 bases, and 13 bases lay in between. CDR3: CAISLQGDTQYF. In DNA form, the CDR3 reads TGTGCCATCAGCCTACAGGGAGATACGCAGTATTTT.

This clone appeared once. The V call is TRBV19, the J call TRBJ1-1, with D perhaps matching TRBD1 (6 bases). V lost 1 base to trimming and J lost 6 bases, with 9 bases between them. Germline lookup yields CDR1 LNHDA and CDR2 SQIVND (reference sequence). The CDR3 spans 13 residues. CDR3 sequence (DNA): TGTGCCAGTAGTATAGCCAGGGGAGCTGAAGCTTTCTTT. Translation: CASSIARGAEAFF.

The chain combines TRBV7-2 with TRBJ1-2; D is possibly TRBD1 (6 bases). CDR1 is SGHTA and CDR2 is FQGNSA in the germline V gene. Trimming took off 1 base at V and 8 bases at J, with 14 bases between the two ends. This CDR3 contains 14 residues. The CDR3 coding sequence is TGTGCCAGCAGCTTAGAATGGGGGCTACAGGGCTACACCTTC. Protein: CASSLEWGLQGYTF. Together with reference TRBV7-2 and TRBJ1-2, the CDR3 gives the full variable domain: GAGVSQSPSNKVTEKGKDVELRCDPISGHTALYWYRQSLGQGLEFLIYFQGNSAPDKSGLPSDRFSAERTGGSVSTLTIQRTQQEDSAVYLCASSLEWGLQGYTFGSGTRLTVV.

V usage is TRBV19 and J usage is TRBJ1-4; D not certain. Germline CDR1 LNHDA, CDR2 SQIVND (reference sequence). CDR3 length: 15 amino acids. V lost 5 bases, J lost 0 bases, and 10 bases lay in between. The DNA of the CDR3 is TGTGCCAGTAGTCTCAGTCACGCAACTAATGAAAAACTGTTTTTT. It translates to CASSLSHATNEKLFF.

The rearrangement joins TRBV24-1 to TRBJ2-4; 10 positions agree with TRBD1. The CDR3 runs to 19 residues. V shed 1 base and J 1 base; nucleotides not matched to a gene: 9. Germline V gene data show CDR1 as KGHDR and CDR2 as SFDVKD. The CDR3 region has the DNA TGTGCCACCAGTGATTTAACCCCGGACAGGGGGAATGCCAAAAACATTCAGTACTTC. Its protein is CATSDLTPDRGNAKNIQYF.

In its sample, this clone was seen once. The chain recombines TRBV11-2 with TRBJ1-6; the D gene is possibly TRBD1 (5 bases). The germline V and J ends were trimmed by 5 bases and 10 bases, with 15 bases remaining between them. The CDR3 consists of 14 residues. Germline assignment: CDR1 SGHAT and CDR2 FQNNGV. The CDR3 sequence: CASSIRDSVSPLHF. CDR3 coding DNA: TGTGCCAGCAGCATCCGGGACTCGGTCTCACCCCTCCACTTT. The full variable domain, its missing parts supplied by reference TRBV11-2 and TRBJ1-6, is EAGVAQSPRYKIIEKRQSVAFWCNPISGHATLYWYQQILGQGPKLLIQFQNNGVVDDSQLPKDRFSAERLKGVDSTLKIQPAKLEDSAVYLCASSIRDSVSPLHFGNGTRLTVT.

V is TRBV9 and J is TRBJ2-1; no clear D. Looked up from germline, CDR1 is SGDLS and CDR2 is YYNGEE. V lost 0 bases, J lost 6 bases, and 10 bases lay in between. The CDR3 consists of 14 residues. CDR3 nucleotides: TGTGCCAGCAGCGTAGCTACAACTCCCAATGAGCAGTTCTTC. Protein product: CASSVATTPNEQFF.

The chain has TRBV29-1 and TRBJ1-3; D ambiguous. Germline values: CDR1 SQVTM, CDR2 ANQGSEA. The V gene lost 4 bases and the J gene lost 0 bases, with 13 bases spanning the gap. This CDR3 region has 15 residues. The CDR3 region is CSVGGQDSSGNTIYF. The CDR3 DNA follows: TGCAGCGTTGGGGGTCAGGATTCCTCTGGAAACACCATATATTTT.

The V gene is TRBV7-6, the J gene TRBJ1-3; 7 bases agree with TRBD1. The V gene end was trimmed by 5 bases and the J gene end by 2 bases; junction bases not matched to a gene: 12. Germline loops: CDR1 SGHVS, CDR2 FNYEAQ. This CDR3 is built from 17 residues. DNA for the CDR3: TGTGCCAGCAGCCCCGCCGACAGGGATCCTGCTGGAAACACCATATATTTT. Its protein is CASSPADRDPAGNTIYF. Full variable domain (rest looked up from reference TRBV7-6 and TRBJ1-3): GAGVSQSPRYKVTKRGQDVALRCDPISGHVSLYWYRQALGQGPEFLTYFNYEAQQDKSGLPNDRFSAERPEGSISTLTIQRTEQRDSAMYRCASSPADRDPAGNTIYFGEGSWLTVV.

This clone was seen only a few times. The identical CDR3 is also encoded by other nucleotide sequences in the sample. The chain employs TRBV3-1 (or the pseudogene TRBV3-2) and TRBJ2-7; no reliable D call. Trimming removed 3 bases at V and 3 bases at J, with 3 bases between. This CDR3 spans 11 amino acids. Per the germline V gene, CDR1 is LGHDT and CDR2 is YNNKEL (reference sequence). CDR3 protein: CASSQGYEQYF. CDR3 coding DNA: TGTGCCAGCAGCCAGGGCTACGAGCAGTACTTC.

The chain employs TRBV28 and TRBJ1-1; TRBD1 might be the D (5 bases). The V end was cut by 4 bases, the J end by 7 bases, with 10 bases between. The germline V gene has CDR1 MDHEN and CDR2 SYDVKM. This CDR3 comprises 12 residues. In nucleotides, the CDR3 is TGTGCCAGCAGTTCCGGGACCGTTGAAGCTTTCTTT. Translating gives CASSSGTVEAFF. The variable domain in full, completed from reference TRBV28 and TRBJ1-1, reads DVKVTQSSRYLVKRTGEKVFLECVQDMDHENMFWYRQDPGLGLRLIYFSYDVKMKEKGDIPEGYSVSREKKERFSLILESASTNQTSMYLCASSSGTVEAFFGQGTRLTVV.

J is TRBJ2-6 and V is TRBV7-3; D call uncertain. The CDR3 length is 17 residues. Germline values: CDR1 SGHTA, CDR2 FQGTGA. The V gene lost 2 bases and the J gene lost 0 bases, with 11 bases spanning the gap. This chain's CDR3 is CASSLWVEPSGANVLTF. CDR3 DNA: TGTGCCAGCAGCTTATGGGTAGAACCCTCTGGGGCCAACGTCCTGACTTTC.

The J gene is TRBJ2-7, the V gene TRBV9; D is possibly TRBD2 (6 bases). V was trimmed by 4 bases and J by 6 bases, leaving 14 bases between them. In germline, CDR1 is SGDLS, CDR2 YYNGEE. This CDR3 has 13 amino acids. This CDR3 is CASSRGSGVEQYF. CDR3 nucleotide sequence: TGTGCCAGCAGCCGAGGGTCGGGGGTCGAGCAGTACTTC.

The J gene is TRBJ2-7, the V gene TRBV7-8, with 12 bases matching TRBD1. V gave up 2 bases and J gave up 6 bases; unmatched junction bases: 11. Germline V CDR1 and CDR2: SGHVS, FQNEAQ. The CDR3 sequence is 17 residues long. CDR3 loop: CASSLPQGDRGRVEQYF. The DNA of the CDR3 is TGTGCCAGCAGCTTACCCCAAGGGGACAGGGGGCGGGTCGAGCAGTACTTC.

This chain joins TRBV9 and TRBJ1-3; D unresolved. The CDR3 is 12 residues long. Germline CDR1 is SGDLS and CDR2 is YYNGEE. V gave up 2 bases and J gave up 4 bases, with 4 bases separating them. The CDR3 coding sequence is TGTGCCAGCAGCGTCACCGGAAACACCATATATTTT. This sequence encodes CASSVTGNTIYF.